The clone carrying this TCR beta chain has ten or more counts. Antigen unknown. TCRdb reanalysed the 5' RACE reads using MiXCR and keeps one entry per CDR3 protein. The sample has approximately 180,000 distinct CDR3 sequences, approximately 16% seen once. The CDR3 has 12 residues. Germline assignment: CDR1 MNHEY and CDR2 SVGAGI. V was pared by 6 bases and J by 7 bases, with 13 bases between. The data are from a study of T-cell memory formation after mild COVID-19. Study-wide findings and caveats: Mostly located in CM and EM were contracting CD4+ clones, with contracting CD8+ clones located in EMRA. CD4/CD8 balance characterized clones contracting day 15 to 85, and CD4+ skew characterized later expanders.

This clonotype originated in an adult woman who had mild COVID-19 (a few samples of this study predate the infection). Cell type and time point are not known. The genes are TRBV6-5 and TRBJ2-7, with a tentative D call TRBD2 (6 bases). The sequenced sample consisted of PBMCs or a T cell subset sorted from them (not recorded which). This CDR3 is CASSHGLAEQYF. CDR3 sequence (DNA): TGTGCCAGCAGCCACGGGCTAGCGGAGCAGTACTTC.